These T cell receptor beta chains were read from a single sample in a study of cytomegalovirus exposure and HLA in healthy donors. Generated by immunoSEQ multiplex PCR, the TCRdb table keeps only in-frame clones and is missing some. Found here are 150,000 to 200,000 clones, 76% of them singletons; the top ten hold 3.1%. The sequenced sample consisted of PBMCs. These receptors all come from a male donor in good health and CMV-seronegative. Each CDR3 is given without its conserved first and last residue. Fields, in order: V gene, D gene, J gene, CDR3 protein. D genes are given only for firm matches.

TRBV4-1	TRBD2	TRBJ2-7	ASSQGILAGAYEQY
TRBV5-4	TRBD1	TRBJ2-7	ASSRPGQGAYEQY
TRBV7-9	TRBD1	TRBJ2-7	SSSLFGTGGLQQY
TRBV6-1	NA	TRBJ1-2	ASSVARGTGYT
TRBV2	NA	TRBJ1-1	ASSKDRNTEAF
TRBV18	TRBD1	TRBJ2-6	ASSPTRQGLLEANVLT
TRBV21-1	NA	TRBJ2-7	ASSPRDRDIGQY
TRBV7-2	NA	TRBJ1-4	ASSSGGYEKLF
TRBV6-5	TRBD1	TRBJ1-2	ASSYWPAGGYGYT
TRBV6-4	TRBD1	TRBJ1-1	ASSDSQGAAF
TRBV5-5	NA	TRBJ2-5	ASSTTEQETQY
TRBV15	NA	TRBJ2-1	ATSPLRAGDNEQF
TRBV7-8	NA	TRBJ1-3	ASSGGRIASGNTIY
TRBV7-2	TRBD1	TRBJ1-5	ASSFRQGNQPQH
TRBV10-3	TRBD2	TRBJ2-7	ATSYPGLAGAYSYEQY
TRBV7-2	TRBD2	TRBJ2-3	ASSLASGGITSTDTQY
TRBV28	NA	TRBJ1-4	ASSLNGGEKLF
TRBV7-3	NA	TRBJ2-7	ASSFFETGPYNSYEQY
TRBV6-1	TRBD2	TRBJ2-1	ASKLGLAGGNEQF
TRBV9	TRBD1	TRBJ1-6	ASSTGQVLTPLH
TRBV7-9	TRBD1	TRBJ2-7	ASSPTTGHYEQY
TRBV6-1	NA	TRBJ2-7	ASKGQDSSYEQY
TRBV27	TRBD1	TRBJ2-7	ASTFTSGTGGYEQY
TRBV28	NA	TRBJ1-5	ASSPGKGHGQPQH